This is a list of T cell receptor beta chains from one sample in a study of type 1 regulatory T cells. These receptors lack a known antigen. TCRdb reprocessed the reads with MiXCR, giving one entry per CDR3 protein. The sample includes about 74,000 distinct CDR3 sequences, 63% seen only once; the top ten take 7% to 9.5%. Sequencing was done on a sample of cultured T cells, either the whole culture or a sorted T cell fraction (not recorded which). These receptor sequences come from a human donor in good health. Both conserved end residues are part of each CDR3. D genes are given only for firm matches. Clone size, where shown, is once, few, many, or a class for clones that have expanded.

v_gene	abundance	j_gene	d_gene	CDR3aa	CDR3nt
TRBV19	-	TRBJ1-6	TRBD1	CASSPEDRALSPLHF	TGTGCCAGTAGTCCGGAAGACAGGGCTTTGTCACCCCTCCACTTT
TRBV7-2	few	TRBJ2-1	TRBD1	CASSSFQGVYNEQFF	TGTGCCAGCAGCTCCTTCCAGGGGGTCTACAATGAGCAGTTCTTC
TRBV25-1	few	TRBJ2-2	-	CASSVEELFF	TGTGCCAGCAGTGTCGAGGAGCTGTTTTTT
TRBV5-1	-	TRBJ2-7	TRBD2	CASSLAAVGLAGATIGDEQYF	TGCGCCAGCAGCTTGGCCGCGGTGGGACTAGCGGGAGCCACCATCGGGGACGAGCAGTACTTC
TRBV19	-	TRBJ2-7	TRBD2	CASTRSAGGNGYEQYF	TGTGCCAGCACGCGTTCAGCGGGAGGGAACGGCTACGAGCAGTACTTC
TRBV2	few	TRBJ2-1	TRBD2	CASREIGTSSEQFF	TGTGCCAGCAGAGAAATTGGGACTAGTAGTGAGCAGTTCTTC
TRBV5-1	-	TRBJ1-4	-	CASSLGSEGEKLFF	TGCGCCAGCAGCTTGGGGTCCGAGGGTGAAAAACTGTTTTTT
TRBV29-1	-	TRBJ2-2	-	CSVEDPSGWTGELFF	TGCAGCGTTGAAGATCCCTCGGGGTGGACCGGGGAGCTGTTTTTT
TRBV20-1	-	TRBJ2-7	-	CSARALGAEGNEQYF	TGCAGTGCTAGAGCCCTAGGAGCCGAGGGTAACGAGCAGTACTTC
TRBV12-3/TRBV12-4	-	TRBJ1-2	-	CASSRPNYGYTF	TGTGCCAGCAGCCGTCCTAACTATGGCTACACCTTC
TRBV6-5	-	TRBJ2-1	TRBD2	CASRVGLANEQFF	TGTGCCAGCAGAGTAGGACTAGCTAATGAGCAGTTCTTC
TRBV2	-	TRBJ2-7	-	CASSAGSLSYEQYF	TGTGCCAGCAGTGCAGGGAGCCTTTCCTACGAGCAGTACTTC
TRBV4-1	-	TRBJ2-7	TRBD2	CASSQVPSGRAESYEQYF	TGCGCCAGCAGCCAAGTTCCTAGCGGGAGAGCCGAAAGCTACGAGCAGTACTTC
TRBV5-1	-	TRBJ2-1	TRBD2	CASSPVGTSGRDEQFF	TGCGCCAGCAGCCCGGTGGGGACTAGCGGGAGGGATGAGCAGTTCTTC
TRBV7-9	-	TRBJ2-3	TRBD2	CATPRSGRASSTDTQYF	TGTGCAACACCTCGGAGCGGGAGGGCATCTAGCACAGATACGCAGTATTTT
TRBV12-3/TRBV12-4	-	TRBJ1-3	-	CASSLSSGNTIYF	TGTGCCAGCAGTTTGAGCTCTGGAAACACCATATATTTT
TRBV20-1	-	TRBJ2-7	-	CSARLNRAVNEQYF	TGCAGTGCTAGATTAAACAGGGCGGTAAACGAGCAGTACTTC
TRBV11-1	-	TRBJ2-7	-	CASSIGTVGEQYF	TGTGCCAGCAGCATCGGGACGGTTGGGGAGCAGTACTTC
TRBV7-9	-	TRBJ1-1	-	CASSLAHRMDTEAFF	TGTGCCAGCAGCTTAGCGCATAGGATGGACACTGAAGCTTTCTTT